This is a list of T cell receptor beta chains from one sample in a study of OX40 agonist ivuxolimab in advanced cancers. Libraries were prepared by immunoSEQ multiplex PCR; TCRdb keeps only in-frame clonotypes and omits some of them. This table has 100,000 or so clones, around 82% appearing once. The source was CD4+ or CD8+ T cells sorted from blood, collected in a trial of the OX40 agonist ivuxolimab. The receptors come from an adult with an advanced solid tumor such as melanoma, head and neck, liver or kidney cancer. The CDR3 runs from the conserved cysteine through the conserved F or W. D genes are given only for firm matches. For some rows the clone size is stated as once, few or many, or as a class when expanded; others skip it.

CDR3 protein,CDR3 DNA,clone size,V gene,J gene,D gene
CASSLGWNEQFF,TGTGCCAGCAGCCTGGGGTGGAATGAGCAGTTCTTC,-,TRBV27,TRBJ2-1,-
CASSYGTGGYGYTF,TGTGCCAGCAGTTACGGGACAGGGGGTTATGGCTACACCTTC,-,TRBV6-5,TRBJ1-2,TRBD1
CAIRPISSYEQYF,TGTGCCATCAGACCCATAAGCTCCTACGAGCAGTACTTC,few,TRBV10-3,TRBJ2-7,-
CASSPAFNEQFF,TGTGCCAGCAGCCCGGCCTTCAATGAGCAGTTCTTC,-,TRBV7-9,TRBJ2-1,-
CASSREETQYF,TGTGCCAGCTCACGAGAAGAGACCCAGTACTTC,-,TRBV6-6,TRBJ2-5,-
CAISAPPGQGTDTQYF,TGTGCCATCAGTGCCCCCCCGGGACAGGGCACAGATACGCAGTATTTT,-,TRBV10-3,TRBJ2-3,TRBD1
CASSFTPNTGELFF,TGTGCCAGCAGTTTCACACCGAACACCGGGGAGCTGTTTTTT,-,TRBV27,TRBJ2-2,-
CASSPHGVRDEQFF,TGTGCCAGCAGCCCCCACGGAGTCAGGGATGAGCAGTTCTTC,-,TRBV27,TRBJ2-1,-
CASSKGREDTQYF,TGTGCCAGCAGCAAAGGACGGGAAGATACGCAGTATTTT,-,TRBV6-6,TRBJ2-3,-
CASSGMGTGEQYF,TGTGCCAGCTCTGGAATGGGGACGGGGGAGCAGTACTTC,-,TRBV7-9,TRBJ2-7,-
CAWSAGFPQYF,TGTGCCTGGAGTGCGGGTTTTCCCCAGTACTTC,-,TRBV30,TRBJ2-7,-
CASSQEFSHRGGTDTQYF,TGCGCCAGCAGCCAAGAATTCAGTCACCGAGGGGGTACAGATACGCAGTATTTT,-,TRBV4-1,TRBJ2-3,-
CASSKRGGGINSNEQFF,TGTGCCAGCAGCAAGCGGGGAGGGGGCATAAATAGCAATGAGCAGTTCTTC,-,TRBV7-2,TRBJ2-1,-
CASSLYLDSNQPQHF,TGTGCCAGCTCGCTTTACCTCGATAGCAATCAGCCCCAGCATTTT,-,TRBV18,TRBJ1-5,-
CASSPSGAAEQFF,TGTGCCAGCAGTCCTTCTGGGGCGGCTGAGCAGTTCTTC,-,TRBV6-4,TRBJ2-1,-
CASSIDWDTQNTEAFF,TGTGCCAGTAGTATAGATTGGGACACCCAAAACACTGAAGCTTTCTTT,-,TRBV19,TRBJ1-1,-
CASRPRLAGAHYEQYF,TGTGCCAGCCGCCCCAGACTGGCGGGAGCCCACTACGAGCAGTACTTC,-,TRBV21-1,TRBJ2-7,-
CASSFGTSYEQYF,TGTGCCAGCAGTTTCGGGACTAGCTACGAGCAGTACTTC,-,TRBV27,TRBJ2-7,TRBD2
CASSYRPGLATGELFF,TGTGCCAGCAGTTACCGACCGGGACTAGCCACCGGGGAGCTGTTTTTT,once,TRBV6-6,TRBJ2-2,TRBD2
CASSIPTGRDTDTQYF,TGTGCCAGCAGTATCCCTACAGGGCGCGACACAGATACGCAGTATTTT,-,TRBV6-6,TRBJ2-3,-
CASSPGGSSYEQYF,TGTGCCAGCAGCCCAGGGGGTAGCTCCTACGAGCAGTACTTC,-,TRBV7-9,TRBJ2-7,TRBD1
CAVSTGNTEAFF,TGTGCCGTCTCGACAGGGAACACTGAAGCTTTCTTT,-,TRBV2,TRBJ1-1,-
CASSLARTNTGELFF,TGTGCCAGCAGCTTAGCCCGAACGAACACCGGGGAGCTGTTTTTT,-,TRBV11-2,TRBJ2-2,-
CASSLWRGDSNNEQFF,TGTGCCAGTAGTCTATGGCGGGGGGACTCCAACAATGAGCAGTTCTTC,-,TRBV19,TRBJ2-1,TRBD2
CASSQEITDYEQYF,TGCGCCAGCAGCCAAGAGATCACAGACTACGAGCAGTACTTC,-,TRBV4-1,TRBJ2-7,-
CASSIGTEETQYF,TGTGCCAGTAGTATCGGGACCGAAGAGACCCAGTACTTC,once,TRBV19,TRBJ2-5,-
CASSAGQGARTEAFF,TGTGCCAGCAGCGCTGGACAGGGGGCACGGACTGAAGCTTTCTTT,-,TRBV5-6,TRBJ1-1,TRBD1
CASRWDPAETGEKLFF,TGTGCCAGCAGGTGGGACCCCGCCGAAACTGGTGAAAAACTGTTTTTT,-,TRBV6-6,TRBJ1-4,-
CAIRSGGGTEAFF,TGTGCCATCAGGAGCGGGGGCGGCACTGAAGCTTTCTTT,-,TRBV10-3,TRBJ1-1,-
CASSEYGAGGSSYEQYF,TGTGCCAGCAGTGAATATGGGGCGGGAGGTAGCTCCTACGAGCAGTACTTC,-,TRBV6-1,TRBJ2-7,TRBD2
CASSFYIISGTDTQYF,TGTGCCAGCAGCTTTTACATTATTAGCGGGACAGATACGCAGTATTTT,once,TRBV7-2,TRBJ2-3,TRBD2
CASRRGSFDTQYF,TGTGCCAGCAGGAGAGGTAGCTTCGATACGCAGTATTTT,once,TRBV6-5,TRBJ2-3,-
CAGVSGTQYF,TGTGCCGGGGTGTCAGGGACCCAGTACTTC,-,TRBV2,TRBJ2-5,-
CASSLLLGDAETQYF,TGTGCCAGCAGCCTACTATTAGGGGACGCAGAGACCCAGTACTTC,-,TRBV7-9,TRBJ2-5,-
CASSVGLLPTGELFF,TGTGCCAGCAGCGTAGGTCTGTTACCCACCGGGGAGCTGTTTTTT,-,TRBV9,TRBJ2-2,-
CASSLLGGGGEQYF,TGTGCCAGCAGTTTATTAGGGGGAGGGGGCGAGCAGTACTTC,-,TRBV27,TRBJ2-7,-
CAISESEGQMNTEAFF,TGTGCCATCAGTGAGTCAGAGGGACAGATGAACACTGAAGCTTTCTTT,-,TRBV10-3,TRBJ1-1,TRBD1
CASSVSSRNEQFF,TGTGCCAGCAGCGTTAGCAGCCGCAATGAGCAGTTCTTC,-,TRBV11-3,TRBJ2-1,-
CATSRRPTGGSPLHF,TGTGCCACCAGCAGACGACCGACAGGGGGATCACCCCTCCACTTT,-,TRBV15,TRBJ1-6,TRBD1
CASSDGGMNTEAFF,TGTGCCAGCAGCGACGGGGGCATGAACACTGAAGCTTTCTTT,-,TRBV28,TRBJ1-1,-
CASSLGALAKNIQYF,TGCGCCAGCAGCTTGGGTGCCTTAGCCAAAAACATTCAGTACTTC,-,TRBV5-1,TRBJ2-4,-
CASSSNALDTQYF,TGTGCCAGCAGTTCCAACGCGTTAGATACGCAGTATTTT,-,TRBV6-5,TRBJ2-3,-
CASSDRGGSPETQYF,TGTGCCAGCAGTGACAGGGGGGGGTCTCCAGAGACCCAGTACTTC,-,TRBV9,TRBJ2-5,TRBD1
CASSQEGPAGAYEQYF,TGCGCCAGCAGCCAAGAGGGCCCAGCGGGGGCCTACGAGCAGTACTTC,once,TRBV4-1,TRBJ2-7,TRBD2
CASSPIPGQRASYEQYF,TGTGCCAGCTCACCCATTCCGGGACAGCGAGCCTCCTACGAGCAGTACTTC,-,TRBV18,TRBJ2-7,TRBD1
CASSQGTRADTQYF,TGTGCCAGCAGCCAAGGGACTAGAGCAGATACGCAGTATTTT,-,TRBV11-1,TRBJ2-3,TRBD2
CSAHRDTEAFF,TGCAGTGCCCACCGGGACACTGAAGCTTTCTTT,-,TRBV20-1,TRBJ1-1,-
CASSVDLPGGTDEQFF,TGTGCCAGCAGCGTAGATCTCCCGGGAGGTACGGATGAGCAGTTCTTC,-,TRBV9,TRBJ2-1,TRBD2
CATTRASYIGELFF,TGTGCCACCACGCGGGCTAGCTATATCGGGGAGCTGTTTTTT,-,TRBV19,TRBJ2-2,-
CATYDRVVKDSLF,TGTGCCACCTACGACAGGGTAGTTAAGGACTCTCTCTTC,once,TRBV28,TRBJ2-1,TRBD1
CASSGIFSTDTQYF,TGTGCCAGCAGTGGCATTTTTAGCACAGATACGCAGTATTTT,-,TRBV6-4,TRBJ2-3,-
CASSITGGLITEAFF,TGTGCCAGCAGTATCACAGGGGGACTCATCACTGAAGCTTTCTTT,-,TRBV6-4,TRBJ1-1,TRBD1
CASGTGDLSNQPQHF,TGTGCCAGCGGCACGGGCGATCTTAGCAATCAGCCCCAGCATTTT,-,TRBV28,TRBJ1-5,-
CASSLGGRYEQYF,TGTGCCAGCAGCTTGGGGGGGCGCTACGAGCAGTACTTC,-,TRBV5-4,TRBJ2-7,-
CASRDDKLSTEAFF,TGTGCCAGCAGGGATGACAAACTCTCCACTGAAGCTTTCTTT,-,TRBV28,TRBJ1-1,-
CASSLRGETQYF,TGTGCCAGCAGTTTGAGGGGCGAGACCCAGTACTTC,-,TRBV28,TRBJ2-5,-
CASGSRAPNTEAFF,TGTGCCAGCGGTTCACGAGCCCCGAACACTGAAGCTTTCTTT,-,TRBV11-2,TRBJ1-1,-
CASSIGASTDTQYF,TGTGCCAGCAGCATAGGTGCTAGCACAGATACGCAGTATTTT,-,TRBV11-2,TRBJ2-3,-
CASSLGRVWRAGELFF,TGTGCCAGCAGTTTGGGACGGGTTTGGAGAGCCGGGGAGCTGTTTTTT,-,TRBV28,TRBJ2-2,-
CASSEREGGETYEQYF,TGTGCCAGCAGCGAACGAGAGGGGGGAGAAACCTACGAGCAGTACTTC,-,TRBV9,TRBJ2-7,-